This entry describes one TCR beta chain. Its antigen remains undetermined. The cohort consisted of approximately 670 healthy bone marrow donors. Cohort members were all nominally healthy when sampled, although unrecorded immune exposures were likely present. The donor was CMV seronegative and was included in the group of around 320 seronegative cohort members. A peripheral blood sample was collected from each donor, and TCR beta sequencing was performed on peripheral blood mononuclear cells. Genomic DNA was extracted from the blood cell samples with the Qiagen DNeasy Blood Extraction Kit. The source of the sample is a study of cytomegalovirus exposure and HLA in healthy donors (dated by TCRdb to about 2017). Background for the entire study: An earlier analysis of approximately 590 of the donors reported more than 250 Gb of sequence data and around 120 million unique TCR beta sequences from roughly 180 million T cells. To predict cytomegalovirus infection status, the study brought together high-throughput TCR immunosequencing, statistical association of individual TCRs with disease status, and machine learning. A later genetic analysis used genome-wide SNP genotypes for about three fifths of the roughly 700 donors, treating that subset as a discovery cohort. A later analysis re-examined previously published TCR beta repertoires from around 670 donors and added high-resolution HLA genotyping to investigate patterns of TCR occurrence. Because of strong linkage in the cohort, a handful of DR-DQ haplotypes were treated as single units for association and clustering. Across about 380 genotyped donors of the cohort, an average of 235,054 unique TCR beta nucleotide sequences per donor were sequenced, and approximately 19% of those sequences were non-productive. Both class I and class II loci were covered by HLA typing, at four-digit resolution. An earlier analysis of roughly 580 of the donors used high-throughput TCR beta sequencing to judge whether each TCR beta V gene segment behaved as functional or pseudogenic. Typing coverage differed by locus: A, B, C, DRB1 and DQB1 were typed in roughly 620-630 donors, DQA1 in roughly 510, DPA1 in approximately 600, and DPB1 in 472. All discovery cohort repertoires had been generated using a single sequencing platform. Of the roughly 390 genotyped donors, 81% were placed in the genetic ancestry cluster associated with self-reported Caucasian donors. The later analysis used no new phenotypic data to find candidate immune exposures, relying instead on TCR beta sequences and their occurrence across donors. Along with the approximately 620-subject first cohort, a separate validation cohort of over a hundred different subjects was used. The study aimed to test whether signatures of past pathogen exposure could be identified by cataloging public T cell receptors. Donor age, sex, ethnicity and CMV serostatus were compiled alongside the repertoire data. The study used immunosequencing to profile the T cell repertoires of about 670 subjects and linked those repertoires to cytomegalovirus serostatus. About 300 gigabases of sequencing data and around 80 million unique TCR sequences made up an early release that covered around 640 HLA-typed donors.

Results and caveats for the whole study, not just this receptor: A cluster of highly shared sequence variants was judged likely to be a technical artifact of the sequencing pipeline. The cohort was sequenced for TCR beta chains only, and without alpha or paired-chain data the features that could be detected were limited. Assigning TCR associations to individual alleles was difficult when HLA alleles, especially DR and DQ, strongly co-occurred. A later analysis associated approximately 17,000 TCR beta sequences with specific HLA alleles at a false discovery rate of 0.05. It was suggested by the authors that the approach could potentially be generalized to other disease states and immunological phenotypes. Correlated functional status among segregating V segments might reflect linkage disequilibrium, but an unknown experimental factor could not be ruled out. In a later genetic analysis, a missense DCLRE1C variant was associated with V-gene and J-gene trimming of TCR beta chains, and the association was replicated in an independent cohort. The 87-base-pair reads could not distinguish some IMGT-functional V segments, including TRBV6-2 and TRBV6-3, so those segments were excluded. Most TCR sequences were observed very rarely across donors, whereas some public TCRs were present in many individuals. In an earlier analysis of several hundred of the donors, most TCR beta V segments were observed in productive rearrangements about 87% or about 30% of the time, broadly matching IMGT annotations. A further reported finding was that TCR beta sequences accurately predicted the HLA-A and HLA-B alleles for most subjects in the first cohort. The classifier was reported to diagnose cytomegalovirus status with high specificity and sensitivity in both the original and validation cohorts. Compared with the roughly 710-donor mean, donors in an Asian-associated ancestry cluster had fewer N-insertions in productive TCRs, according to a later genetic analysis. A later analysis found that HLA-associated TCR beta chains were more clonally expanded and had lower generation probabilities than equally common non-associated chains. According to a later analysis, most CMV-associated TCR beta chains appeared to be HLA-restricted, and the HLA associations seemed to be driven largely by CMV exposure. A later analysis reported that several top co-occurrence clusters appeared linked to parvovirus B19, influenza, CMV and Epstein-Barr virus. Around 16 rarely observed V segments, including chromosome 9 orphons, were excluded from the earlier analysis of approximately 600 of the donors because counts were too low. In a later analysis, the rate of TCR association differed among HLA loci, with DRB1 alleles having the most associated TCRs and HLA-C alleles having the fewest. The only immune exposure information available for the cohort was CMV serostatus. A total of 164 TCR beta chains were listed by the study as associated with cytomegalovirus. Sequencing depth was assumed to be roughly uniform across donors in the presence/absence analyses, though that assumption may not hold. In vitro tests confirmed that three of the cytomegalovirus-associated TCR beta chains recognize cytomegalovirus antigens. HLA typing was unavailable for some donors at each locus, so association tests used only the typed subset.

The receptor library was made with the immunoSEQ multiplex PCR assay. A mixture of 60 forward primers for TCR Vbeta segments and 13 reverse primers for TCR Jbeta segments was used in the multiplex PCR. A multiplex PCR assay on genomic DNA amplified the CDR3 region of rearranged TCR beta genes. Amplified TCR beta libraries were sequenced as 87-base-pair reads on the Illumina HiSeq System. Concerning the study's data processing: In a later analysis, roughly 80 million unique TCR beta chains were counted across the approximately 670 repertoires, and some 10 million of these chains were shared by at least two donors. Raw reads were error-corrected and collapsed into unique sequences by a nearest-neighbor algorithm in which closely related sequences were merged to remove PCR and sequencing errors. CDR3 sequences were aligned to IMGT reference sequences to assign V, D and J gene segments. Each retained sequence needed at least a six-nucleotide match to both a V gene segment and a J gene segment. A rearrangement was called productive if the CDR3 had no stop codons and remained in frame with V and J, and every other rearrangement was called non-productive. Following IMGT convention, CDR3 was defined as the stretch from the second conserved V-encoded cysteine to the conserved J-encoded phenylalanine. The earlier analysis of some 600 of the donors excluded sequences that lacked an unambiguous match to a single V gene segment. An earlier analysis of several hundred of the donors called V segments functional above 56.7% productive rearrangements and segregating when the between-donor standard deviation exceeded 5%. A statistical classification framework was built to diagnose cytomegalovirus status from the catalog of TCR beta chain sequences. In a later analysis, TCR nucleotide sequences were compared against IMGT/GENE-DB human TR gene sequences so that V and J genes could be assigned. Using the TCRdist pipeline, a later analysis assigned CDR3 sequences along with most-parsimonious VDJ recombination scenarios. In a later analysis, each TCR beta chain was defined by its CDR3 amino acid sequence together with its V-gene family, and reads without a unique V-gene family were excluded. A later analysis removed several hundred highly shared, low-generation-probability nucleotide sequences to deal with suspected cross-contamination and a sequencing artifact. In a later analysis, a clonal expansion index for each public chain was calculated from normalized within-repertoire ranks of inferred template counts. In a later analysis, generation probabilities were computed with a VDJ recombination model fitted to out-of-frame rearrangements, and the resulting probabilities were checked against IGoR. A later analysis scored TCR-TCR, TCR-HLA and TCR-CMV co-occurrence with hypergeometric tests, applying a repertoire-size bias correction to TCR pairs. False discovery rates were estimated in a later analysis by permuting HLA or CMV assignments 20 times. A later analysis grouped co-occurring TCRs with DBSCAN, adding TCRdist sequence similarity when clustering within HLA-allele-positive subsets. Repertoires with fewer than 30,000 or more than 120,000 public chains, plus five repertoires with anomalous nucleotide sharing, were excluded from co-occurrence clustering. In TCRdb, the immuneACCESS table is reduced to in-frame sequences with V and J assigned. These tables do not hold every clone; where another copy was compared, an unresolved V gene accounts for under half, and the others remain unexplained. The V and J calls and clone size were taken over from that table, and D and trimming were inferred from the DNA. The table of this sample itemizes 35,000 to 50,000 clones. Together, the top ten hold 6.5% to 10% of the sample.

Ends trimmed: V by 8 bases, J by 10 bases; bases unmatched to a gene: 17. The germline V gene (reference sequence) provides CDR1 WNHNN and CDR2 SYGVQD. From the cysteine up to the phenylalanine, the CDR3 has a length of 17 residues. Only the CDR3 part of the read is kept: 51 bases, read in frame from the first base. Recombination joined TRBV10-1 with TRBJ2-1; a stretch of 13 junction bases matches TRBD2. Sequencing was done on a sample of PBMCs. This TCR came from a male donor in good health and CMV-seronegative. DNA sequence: TGCGCCAGCCGAGGACCGGGACTAGCGGGACCTGACGGGGAGCAGTTCTTC. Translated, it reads CASRGPGLAGPDGEQFF.